A selection of T cell receptor beta chains follows, all from one sample in a study of beta chain features in type 1 diabetes. This table comes from immunoSEQ multiplex PCR, and its TCRdb copy is limited to in-frame clones, with some not included. The sample consists of roughly 140,000 clones, roughly 8.1% of them appearing once. Sequenced input: central memory CD4+ T cells from blood. The receptors come from a young man in good health. The CDR3 runs from the conserved cysteine through the conserved F or W. The D gene is left open where the match is weak. The size entry is marked missing in some rows and otherwise reads once, few, many or a size class.

DNA | CDR3 | V | size | D | J
TGTGCCAGCAGCGACGGTGGTCTCGGTAATAATTCACCCCTCCACTTT | CASSDGGLGNNSPLHF | TRBV6-4 | NA | NA | TRBJ1-6
TGCGCCAGCAGCACGCAATCCGGGACTAGCTCCTACGAGCAGTACTTC | CASSTQSGTSSYEQYF | TRBV5-1 | few | TRBD2 | TRBJ2-7
TGTGCCAGCAGGCGATCCTCTAAGAACACTGAAGCTTTCTTT | CASRRSSKNTEAFF | TRBV6-5 | few | NA | TRBJ1-1
TGTGCCAGCAGCTTGGAGGTGGGGGGGCATGGAGATACGCAGTATTTT | CASSLEVGGHGDTQYF | TRBV5-6 | few | NA | TRBJ2-3
TGTGCCAGTAGTACGCGCCACAGGGGGCGAACCGGGGAGCTGTTTTTT | CASSTRHRGRTGELFF | TRBV19 | few | TRBD1 | TRBJ2-2
TGTGCCAGCAGCCCGCCCGGGACTAGCGTCAACCATGAGCAGTTCTTC | CASSPPGTSVNHEQFF | TRBV9 | NA | TRBD2 | TRBJ2-1
TGTGCCAGCAGCCCTCGGACTAGAACCTACGAGCAGTACTTC | CASSPRTRTYEQYF | TRBV7-8 | NA | TRBD2 | TRBJ2-7
TGTGCCAGCAGCTCAACACTAGAAGGTGAGCAGTTCTTC | CASSSTLEGEQFF | TRBV7-3 | many | NA | TRBJ2-1
TGTGCCATCGCTCCAGGGTTGGAGAGCAATCAGCCCCAGCATTTT | CAIAPGLESNQPQHF | TRBV10-3 | NA | NA | TRBJ1-5
TGCAGCGCCGCGCAGGGGTCTGGAAACACCATATATTTT | CSAAQGSGNTIYF | TRBV29-1 | few | NA | TRBJ1-3
TGTGCCAGCAGCCTAGAGGGGGGACTAGCTTTCTTT | CASSLEGGLAFF | TRBV14 | NA | NA | TRBJ1-1
TGTGCCAGCAGTCAGGGACTAGCGGGAGCCTACGAGCAGTACTTC | CASSQGLAGAYEQYF | TRBV2 | NA | TRBD2 | TRBJ2-7
TGTGCCAGCTCCGAGAGGGATACGCAGTATTTT | CASSERDTQYF | TRBV18 | many | NA | TRBJ2-3
TGTGCCAGCAGCTTGGAACAGCACTATGGCTACACCTTC | CASSLEQHYGYTF | TRBV5-4 | NA | NA | TRBJ1-2
TGTGCCAGCAGAACAGCGGACAGGGTGGGGGAGCAGTACTTC | CASRTADRVGEQYF | TRBV27 | few | TRBD1 | TRBJ2-7
TGTGCCAGCAGCTTAGTGGGACAGGGGGTACAAGAGACCCAGTACTTC | CASSLVGQGVQETQYF | TRBV7-6 | NA | TRBD1 | TRBJ2-5
TGCAGCGTTGGAGCAACCGGGACTAGCACAAACGAGCAGTACTTC | CSVGATGTSTNEQYF | TRBV29-1 | many | TRBD2 | TRBJ2-7
TGTGCCAGCAGTCGGGGAGGGTCATCCTACGAGCAGTACTTC | CASSRGGSSYEQYF | TRBV6-5 | NA | TRBD2 | TRBJ2-7
TGTGCCAGTAGTATAGATTTGACCTACGGAGGGTCCAATCAGCCCCAGCATTTT | CASSIDLTYGGSNQPQHF | TRBV19 | NA | NA | TRBJ1-5
TGTGCCAGCCGGGATTTTAATGGCTACACCTTC | CASRDFNGYTF | TRBV28 | few | NA | TRBJ1-2
TGCAGCGCCGTCCCGACTAGCGAGGGCACAGATACGCAGTATTTT | CSAVPTSEGTDTQYF | TRBV29-1 | NA | TRBD2 | TRBJ2-3
TGTGCCAGCAGCTTGCAAGGGACTAGCGCCCGTCGGGGATCAAGGCACTTC | CASSLQGTSARRGSRHF | TRBV13 | many | TRBD2 | TRBJ2-7
TGTGCCAGCAGCCACAGTTCGGGTTCCAACACTGAAGCTTTCTTT | CASSHSSGSNTEAFF | TRBV4-2 | many | NA | TRBJ1-1
TGCGCCAGCAGCCCGGGGGGCAGAGAGACCCAGTACTTC | CASSPGGRETQYF | TRBV5-1 | NA | NA | TRBJ2-5
TGTGCCAGCAGCTTAGTAAATCAGCCCCAGCATTTT | CASSLVNQPQHF | TRBV7-2 | few | NA | TRBJ1-5
TGTGCCAGTAGTACCATAGGGACAGGTCAGAATGAGCAGTTCTTC | CASSTIGTGQNEQFF | TRBV19 | NA | TRBD1 | TRBJ2-1
TGTGCCAGCAGCGTATCGCGGGACAGGCAGTGGAACACTGAAGCTTTCTTT | CASSVSRDRQWNTEAFF | TRBV9 | few | TRBD1 | TRBJ1-1
TGTGCCAGCAGCCAAGATCTCCAGGGGTCCAACTATGGCTACACCTTC | CASSQDLQGSNYGYTF | TRBV4-2 | few | NA | TRBJ1-2
TGTGCCAGCAGCCAACCAGACAGGGGCACTGAAGCTTTCTTT | CASSQPDRGTEAFF | TRBV4-2 | many | TRBD1 | TRBJ1-1
TGTGCCAGCAGTCGGACAGGACAAGAGACCCAGTACTTC | CASSRTGQETQYF | TRBV28 | few | TRBD1 | TRBJ2-5
TGTGCCAGCAGAGCCACAGGGGGGGCAGATACGCAGTATTTT | CASRATGGADTQYF | TRBV6-5 | NA | NA | TRBJ2-3
TGCGCCAGCAGCTTGGCCTTGGGACAGCCCACTAACTATGGCTACACCTTC | CASSLALGQPTNYGYTF | TRBV5-1 | NA | TRBD1 | TRBJ1-2
TGTGCCAGCAGTTCGGACAGGTGGAACACTGAAGCTTTCTTT | CASSSDRWNTEAFF | TRBV7-2 | many | TRBD1 | TRBJ1-1
TGTGCCAGCTCACTTGTCCGCGGGGAACCCTCTGGGGCCAACGTCCTGACTTTC | CASSLVRGEPSGANVLTF | TRBV18 | NA | NA | TRBJ2-6
TGTGCCACCAGCAGAGATGCGTACTCGACCTGGGAGCAGTACTTC | CATSRDAYSTWEQYF | TRBV15 | NA | NA | TRBJ2-5
TGTGCCAGCAGCTTTACGGGGTTAGGCACAGATACGCAGTATTTT | CASSFTGLGTDTQYF | TRBV5-6 | NA | NA | TRBJ2-3
TGTGCCAGCGGGCAGGCTGGGGCCAACGTCCTGACTTTC | CASGQAGANVLTF | TRBV11-3 | few | NA | TRBJ2-6
TGTGCTAGCAGCCCCCAAGGGGCGGGGGGAGGCTACAATGAGCAGTTCTTC | CASSPQGAGGGYNEQFF | TRBV7-7 | few | TRBD2 | TRBJ2-1
TGTGCCAGCCACGCAGGGGGCGGCTATGGCTACACCTTC | CASHAGGGYGYTF | TRBV7-9 | NA | TRBD1 | TRBJ1-2
TGTGCCAGCACCGGTTCGGACAGGGCCCACGAGCAGTACTTC | CASTGSDRAHEQYF | TRBV28 | NA | TRBD1 | TRBJ2-7
TGTGCCAGCAGTCTGGCGGGGCGGAGGGAGACCCAGTACTTC | CASSLAGRRETQYF | TRBV9 | few | NA | TRBJ2-5
TGCGCCAGCAGCCAAGACCAGGGGCGTGAGCAGTTCTTC | CASSQDQGREQFF | TRBV4-3 | NA | NA | TRBJ2-1
TGTGCCAGCTCACCATCGACTAGCGGGGGATTGGGAGATACGCAGTATTTT | CASSPSTSGGLGDTQYF | TRBV18 | NA | TRBD2 | TRBJ2-3
TGTGCCAGCAGCTTCCGGGACAACTCCTACGAGCAGTACTTC | CASSFRDNSYEQYF | TRBV9 | few | NA | TRBJ2-7
TGTGCCAGCAGCTTGGCAGCGGGGTCCTCCTCCGAGCAGTACTTC | CASSLAAGSSSEQYF | TRBV5-4 | NA | TRBD2 | TRBJ2-7
TGTGCCAGCAGTGCCCGGACTAGCGGGGACTCCTACAATGAGCAGTTCTTC | CASSARTSGDSYNEQFF | TRBV9 | many | TRBD2 | TRBJ2-1
TGTGCCAGTAGTATTTTTTCGGACAGGGGAGATTTCCAGCCCCAGCATTTT | CASSIFSDRGDFQPQHF | TRBV19 | NA | TRBD1 | TRBJ1-5
TGTGCCAGCTCACCAAAGGGGGTCACGGATACGCAGTATTTT | CASSPKGVTDTQYF | TRBV18 | NA | NA | TRBJ2-3
TGTGCCAGCAGCTTAGGTGGGACAGGGGCCACAGATACGCAGTATTTT | CASSLGGTGATDTQYF | TRBV7-2 | NA | TRBD1 | TRBJ2-3
TGTGCCAGCAGCCAGGCCCCCCTCGACAGCTATGGCTACACCTTC | CASSQAPLDSYGYTF | TRBV4-2 | few | NA | TRBJ1-2
TGCGCCAGCAGCCAAGCGGGACAGGGGGCCTACGAGCAGTACTTC | CASSQAGQGAYEQYF | TRBV4-1 | many | TRBD1 | TRBJ2-7
TGTGCCAGCAGTGATTCCGGGACACCCTACAATGAGCAGTTCTTC | CASSDSGTPYNEQFF | TRBV6-4 | few | NA | TRBJ2-1
TGCAGCGTTGAACTAGCGGGAGGGTCCTACAATGAGCAGTTCTTC | CSVELAGGSYNEQFF | TRBV29-1 | NA | TRBD2 | TRBJ2-1
TGCGCCAGCAGCTTGGGAGTTCAAGAGACCCAGTACTTC | CASSLGVQETQYF | TRBV5-1 | NA | NA | TRBJ2-5
TGTGCCAGCAGTCCGAGGGGGTTTGGACAAGAGACCCAGTACTTC | CASSPRGFGQETQYF | TRBV28 | many | NA | TRBJ2-5
TGTGCCAGCAGGCGGACAGGGGGCTGCACTGAAGCTTTCTTT | CASRRTGGCTEAFF | TRBV6-5 | NA | TRBD1 | TRBJ1-1